This T cell receptor (beta chain) was documented in a study of T cells in tuberculosis. Some clones are missing from TCRdb's copy, which holds only in-frame ones; the method was immunoSEQ multiplex PCR. Counted here are tens of thousands of clones, about 91% occurring once; the ten biggest clones make up 6.8%. Regarding time point: new active TB diagnosis, blood taken before or within 7 days of starting treatment. Each clinical donor contributed on average around 100,000 T cells from unsorted cryopreserved PBMC. The starting material was PBMCs, obtained at tuberculosis diagnosis. This TCR was sampled from an adult with tuberculosis.

CDR3: CASSPGTNTGELFF. The CDR3 DNA sequence: TGCGCCAGCAGTCCCGGGACGAACACCGGGGAGCTGTTTTTT. The V and J genes are TRBV10-2 and TRBJ2-2; TRBD2 is a possible D gene (5 bases). Trimming took 5 bases from V and 0 from J, leaving 7 bases between them. From germline, CDR1 is WSHSY and CDR2 SAAADI. This CDR3 region has 14 residues.